This note documents a single TCR beta chain sequence. Its specific antigen is unknown. Within one base of it there is no much larger clone, and no base qualities were kept. V gives up 4 bases and J gives up 1 base, and the segment between their germline ends measures 8 bases. CDR1 WSHSY and CDR2 SAAADI were looked up in the germline V gene. The CDR3 sequence holds 13 residues, the cysteine and phenylalanine included. Solely the CDR3 DNA is kept, with 39 bases framed from the first base. These data come from a study of sequential checkpoint blockade in melanoma (dated by TCRdb to the late 2010s). About the study as a whole: Using 1:1 randomization, the trial assigned patients either to first-line nivolumab followed by ipilimumab (arm A) or to ipilimumab followed by nivolumab (arm B). Both trial sequences were followed by maintenance nivolumab.

Here is what the overall study found, with its caveats: Validation of the response-prediction model combining TCR metrics and mutation burden is needed in larger, independent patient cohorts.

Interpreted using the paper, the treatment or condition label stands for: randomized to nivolumab then ipilimumab (arm A) or the reverse (arm B). No trial patient had received prior DNA-damaging chemotherapy. Thawed PBMCs were sorted on a FACS Aria II flow cytometer to isolate live CD3+CD8+ cells negative for CD19 and CD56. Samples were obtained from patients with melanoma enrolled in CheckMate 064, a randomized, open-label phase II trial of sequential checkpoint blockade. Peripheral blood mononuclear cells were collected by leukapheresis, purified with Ficoll-Paque, and frozen in human serum with approximately 10% DMSO. Immediately after sorting, the purity of the sorted blood CD3+CD8+ cells was confirmed to be >95%, and DNA was then extracted. TCRbeta CDR3 regions were immunosequenced from genomic DNA with the immunoSEQ Assay. Genomic DNA was amplified by bias-controlled multiplex PCR before high-throughput sequencing. As for how the authors treated the data: To quantify the absolute abundance of each unique TCRbeta CDR3 region, the sequences were collapsed and filtered. Clonality, defined as 1 minus Pielou's evenness, was calculated using productive rearrangements only. Clones with significantly greater frequencies in on-treatment versus baseline samples were identified using a previously published method. TCRdb took over this immuneACCESS table, retaining in-frame rearrangements with V and J assigned. Such tables are incomplete; in checked studies, under half of the missing clones stem from an unresolved V gene, and the remainder is unexplained. V, J and clone size reflect that table, while D and trimming were determined from the DNA. In all, the sample holds fewer than 40,000 clones, and nearly 90% of those were seen once. The ten largest clones take up around 12% of the sample.

This TCR was sampled from a human donor with melanoma. The chain is assembled from TRBV10-2 and TRBJ2-7; a tentative D call is TRBD2 (6 bases match). The specimen comprised CD8+ T cells sorted from blood (inferred from file names), sampled from a patient given nivolumab and ipilimumab in sequence. The nucleotide sequence reads TGCGCCAGCAGTGTAGCGGCATCCTACGAGCAGTACTTC. Its protein is CASSVAASYEQYF.